A selection of T cell receptor beta chains follows, all from one sample in a study of identical twins. A single record per CDR3 protein comes from TCRdb applying MiXCR to the 5' RACE reads. The sample includes around 670,000 distinct CDR3 sequences, 6.1% of them seen just once. Sequenced sample: naive T cells sorted from blood. Every receptor here comes from a man aged 18 to 30 in good health. Each CDR3 is given with its conserved first and last residue. The D gene is left open where the match is weak. Clone sizes are given selectively: once, few, many, or a class where the clone is expanded.

v_call	j_call	clone_size	d_call	cdr3_aa	cdr3_nt
TRBV18	TRBJ1-1	few	NA	CASSSFGTGSGTEAFF	TGTGCCAGCTCATCCTTTGGTACAGGGTCGGGCACTGAAGCTTTCTTT
TRBV5-1	TRBJ1-1	many	NA	CASSLRTVSNTEAFF	TGCGCCAGCAGCCTCAGGACGGTTTCGAACACTGAAGCTTTCTTT
TRBV20-1	TRBJ2-7	NA	NA	CSATHPGQGILGEQYF	TGCAGTGCCACGCATCCCGGCCAGGGGATATTGGGGGAGCAGTACTTC
TRBV5-1	TRBJ2-2	NA	TRBD2	CASSLAQLAGGGTGELFF	TGCGCCAGCAGCTTGGCCCAACTAGCGGGAGGGGGCACCGGGGAGCTGTTTTTT
TRBV2	TRBJ2-1	few	TRBD2	CASSTSGRASDEQFF	TGTGCCAGCAGCACCAGCGGGAGGGCCTCGGATGAGCAGTTCTTC
TRBV20-1	TRBJ2-1	NA	NA	CSARTGSSYNEQFF	TGCAGTGCTAGGACTGGAAGCTCCTACAATGAGCAGTTCTTC
TRBV12-3/TRBV12-4	TRBJ2-1	many	NA	CASSLVPGGLYNEQFF	TGTGCCAGCAGTTTAGTCCCCGGGGGCCTCTACAATGAGCAGTTCTTC
TRBV29-1	TRBJ2-3	many	NA	CSGSGDTDTQYF	TGCAGCGGGAGCGGTGACACAGATACGCAGTATTTT
TRBV12-3/TRBV12-4	TRBJ1-5	many	NA	CASSPRDSNQPQHF	TGTGCCAGCAGTCCCCGGGACAGCAATCAGCCCCAGCATTTT
TRBV29-1	TRBJ2-1	NA	TRBD2	CSVDKREGLAYNEQFF	TGCAGCGTTGATAAGCGGGAGGGCCTCGCCTACAATGAGCAGTTCTTC
TRBV5-1	TRBJ2-1	many	NA	CASSLRPYNEQFF	TGCGCCAGCAGCTTGCGTCCATACAATGAGCAGTTCTTC
TRBV11-2	TRBJ2-3	once	NA	CASSSAGTRTDTQYF	TGTGCCAGCAGCTCGGCCGGGACACGCACAGATACGCAGTATTTT
TRBV27	TRBJ2-7	NA	TRBD2	CASSFEGGVPYEQYF	TGTGCCAGCAGTTTTGAGGGAGGGGTCCCCTACGAGCAGTACTTC
TRBV9	TRBJ1-1	many	NA	CASSSQGMNTEAFF	TGTGCCAGCAGCTCACAGGGCATGAACACTGAAGCTTTCTTT
TRBV20-1	TRBJ2-7	many	TRBD1	CSAGTGVSYEQYF	TGCAGTGCTGGGACAGGGGTCAGCTACGAGCAGTACTTC
TRBV24-1	TRBJ2-1	many	NA	CATSDEGGSEQFF	TGTGCCACCAGTGACGAGGGGGGTAGTGAGCAGTTCTTC
TRBV20-1	TRBJ2-3	many	NA	CSASKGTDTQYF	TGCAGTGCTAGTAAGGGCACAGATACGCAGTATTTT
TRBV30	TRBJ2-2	many	TRBD2	CAWSPPLGGLSTGELFF	TGTGCCTGGAGTCCACCGTTGGGAGGGCTGAGCACCGGGGAGCTGTTTTTT
TRBV12-3/TRBV12-4	TRBJ2-7	NA	TRBD2	CASTRTSDSYEQYF	TGTGCCAGCACCCGGACTAGCGACTCCTACGAGCAGTACTTC